Presented here are 17 T cell receptor beta chains from one specimen sequenced in a study of CD8 T cells in Susac syndrome. Random hexamers were used to reverse transcribe the RNA input (about 0.45 to 1 ug). TCRdb redid the calling of the immunoSEQ multiplex PCR reads with MiXCR, one entry per CDR3 protein. The top ten clones hold 0.095% to 0.13% of a sample with under 200,000 distinct CDR3 sequences, around 94% of them seen once. Sequenced: CD4+ T cells from PBMCs. The receptor set was obtained from a human donor with Susac syndrome.

This clonotype was observed a single time. The chain is built from TRBV5-1 and TRBJ2-1; D is ambiguous. V was clipped by 2 bases and J by 5 bases, with 11 bases between them. CDR1 is SGHRS and CDR2 is YFSETQ in the germline V gene. CDR3 length: 14 residues. The CDR3 spells CASSLLQRNNEQFF. The CDR3 DNA reads TGCGCCAGCAGCTTACTTCAGCGAAACAATGAGCAGTTCTTC. Based on the CDR3 plus reference TRBV5-1 and TRBJ2-1, the full variable domain is KAGVTQTPRYLIKTRGQQVTLSCSPISGHRSVSWYQQTPGQGLQFLFEYFSETQRNKGNFPGRFSGRQFSNSRSEMNVSTLELGDSALYLCASSLLQRNNEQFFGPGTRLTVL.

The gene calls are TRBV5-1 and TRBJ1-5; TRBD1 matches at 7 bases. J lost 5 bases, V lost 1 base, and 3 bases had no gene match. The V gene's germline CDR1 is SGHRS and CDR2 YFSETQ. The CDR3 extends over 14 amino acids. CDR3 in DNA: TGCGCCAGCAGCTTGACAGGGGCGCATCAGCCCCAGCATTTT. Protein sequence: CASSLTGAHQPQHF.

This rearrangement joins TRBV10-3 to TRBJ1-2, with D possibly being TRBD1 (5 bases). Germline CDR1 and CDR2: ENHRY and SYGVKD. V gave up 0 bases and J gave up 6 bases, with 17 bases separating them. The CDR3 extends over 16 amino acids. In DNA, the CDR3 is TGTGCCATCAGTGAGTCGACAGAGTATTCGAGGGATGGCTACACCTTC. It yields the protein CAISESTEYSRDGYTF.

The V and J genes are TRBV19 and TRBJ1-5, with D perhaps matching TRBD1 (6 bases). Trimming cost V 2 bases and J 1 base, with 15 bases left between them. The germline gives CDR1 LNHDA, CDR2 SQIVND (reference sequence). The CDR3 has 17 amino acids. CDR3 residues: CASSIPGQGRSNQPQHF. CDR3 coding DNA: TGTGCCAGTAGTATACCCGGTCAGGGGAGAAGCAATCAGCCCCAGCATTTT.

The chain uses TRBV2 and TRBJ1-1; D gene uncertain. Germline loops: CDR1 SNHLY, CDR2 FYNNEI. The CDR3 totals 12 residues. V was clipped by 6 bases and J by 3 bases, with 8 bases between them. This CDR3 is CASSRRYTEAFF. In nucleotides, the CDR3 is TGTGCCAGCAGCCGACGGTACACTGAAGCTTTCTTT. Together with reference TRBV2 and TRBJ1-1, the CDR3 gives the full variable domain: EPEVTQTPSHQVTQMGQEVILRCVPISNHLYFYWYRQILGQKVEFLVSFYNNEISEKSEIFDDQFSVERPDGSNFTLKIRSTKLEDSAMYFCASSRRYTEAFFGQGTRLTVV.

This sequence joins TRBV3-1 and TRBJ1-2; D is possibly TRBD1 (5 bases). The CDR3 has 13 residues. Trimming took off 0 bases at V and 7 bases at J, with 9 bases between the two ends. Germline assignment: CDR1 LGHDT and CDR2 YNNKEL (reference sequence). DNA for the CDR3: TGTGCCAGCAGCCAAGATCAAGGGACTGGCTACACCTTC. This sequence encodes CASSQDQGTGYTF.

This clonotype was detected once. The V gene is TRBV30, the J gene TRBJ1-4, with a possible D match to TRBD1 (5 bases). The CDR3 extends over 15 amino acids. The V gene lost 2 bases and the J gene lost 6 bases, with 16 bases spanning the gap. Germline V CDR1 and CDR2: GTSNPN, SVGIG (reference sequence). For the CDR3, the DNA is TGTGCCTGGAGTCTGGGGACGGGAGGGGATGAAAAACTGTTTTTT. Translation: CAWSLGTGGDEKLFF.

The chain combines TRBV12-3 or TRBV12-4 with TRBJ1-1; weak D call: TRBD1 (5 bases). The CDR3 length is 16 residues. Trimming took 4 bases from V and 4 from J, leaving 19 bases between them. CDR3 DNA sequence: TGTGCCAGCAGTTCACTTACCCAGGGATTCCGCACTGAAGCTTTCTTT. This translates into CASSSLTQGFRTEAFF.

This clonotype was seen once. V and J are TRBV9 and TRBJ1-6; unclear D gene. Trimming removed 3 bases from V and 8 bases from J, with 9 bases in between. Germline V gene data show CDR1 as SGDLS and CDR2 as YYNGEE. The CDR3 is 13 residues long. The CDR3 sequence: CASSEQTYSPLHF. CDR3 coding DNA: TGTGCCAGCAGCGAACAGACCTATTCACCCCTCCACTTT.

The rearrangement links TRBV20-1 to TRBJ2-1; D might be TRBD1 (6 bases). This CDR3 contains 13 residues. Germline V gene data show CDR1 as DFQATT and CDR2 as SNEGSKA (reference sequence). V shed 0 bases and J shed 8 bases, with 11 bases lying between them. This chain's CDR3 is CSARDHRDHEQFF. In DNA, the CDR3 is TGCAGTGCTAGAGATCACAGGGACCATGAGCAGTTCTTC.

The genes are TRBV5-1 and TRBJ2-1; TRBD1 aligns across 7 bases. Trimming at V came to 4 bases and at J to 0 bases, leaving 4 bases not matched to a gene. Germline-derived CDR1 and CDR2 are SGHRS and YFSETQ. The CDR3 sequence is 15 residues long. DNA for the CDR3: TGCGCCAGCAGCAGAGGACAGGCCTCCTACAATGAGCAGTTCTTC. This encodes CASSRGQASYNEQFF.

The chain has TRBV10-3 and TRBJ2-4; D gene uncertain. This CDR3 comprises 14 residues. Germline V gene sequence: CDR1 ENHRY, CDR2 SYGVKD. V was clipped by 4 bases and J by 0 bases, with 7 bases between them. The CDR3 sequence: CAISGVLAKNIQYF. For the CDR3, the DNA is TGTGCCATCAGTGGAGTGCTAGCCAAAAACATTCAGTACTTC.

This sequence joins TRBV12-3 or TRBV12-4 and TRBJ1-2; 9 nucleotides agree with TRBD1. The CDR3 covers 13 residues. V gave up 11 bases and J gave up 7 bases; unmatched junction bases: 11. CDR3 sequence (DNA): TGTGCCCAAGGGGACAGGGCTCTGAGTGGCTACACCTTC. Its protein is CAQGDRALSGYTF.

The gene calls are TRBV2 and TRBJ1-1; D remains ambiguous. This CDR3 has 13 residues. Trimming left V 7 bases short and J 0 bases short, with 9 bases between. Germline CDR1 reads SNHLY; CDR2 reads FYNNEI. CDR3 DNA: TGTGCCAGCAACTTGGGGATGAACACTGAAGCTTTCTTT. This encodes CASNLGMNTEAFF.

This sequence joins TRBV5-1 and TRBJ2-5; 7 positions agree with TRBD1. The germline gives CDR1 SGHRS, CDR2 YFSETQ. The CDR3 contains 14 residues. Trimming at V came to 4 bases and at J to 2 bases, leaving 5 bases not matched to a gene. CDR3 loop: CASSPGDRQETQYF. As DNA, the CDR3 is TGCGCCAGCAGCCCAGGGGACAGACAAGAGACCCAGTACTTC.

The chain has TRBV20-1 and TRBJ2-5; 9 nucleotides align to TRBD2. The V segment lost 2 bases and the J segment 13 bases; nucleotides outside the gene matches: 20. Per germline, CDR1 DFQATT and CDR2 SNEGSKA (reference sequence). CDR3 length: 16 amino acids. The CDR3 DNA reads as TGCAGTGCTAGACGGCGCGTAGAGAGCGGGGGGCTCGCGAGGTACTTC. Translation: CSARRRVESGGLARYF.

This chain links TRBV6-1 with TRBJ2-2; no reliable D call. Trimming removed 5 bases from V and 0 bases from J, with 13 bases in between. The CDR3 is made up of 16 amino acids. From germline, CDR1 is MNHNS and CDR2 SASEGT. The CDR3 loop reads CASSPRTITNTGELFF. CDR3 nucleotides: TGTGCCAGCAGTCCCCGCACGATAACGAACACCGGGGAGCTGTTTTTT.